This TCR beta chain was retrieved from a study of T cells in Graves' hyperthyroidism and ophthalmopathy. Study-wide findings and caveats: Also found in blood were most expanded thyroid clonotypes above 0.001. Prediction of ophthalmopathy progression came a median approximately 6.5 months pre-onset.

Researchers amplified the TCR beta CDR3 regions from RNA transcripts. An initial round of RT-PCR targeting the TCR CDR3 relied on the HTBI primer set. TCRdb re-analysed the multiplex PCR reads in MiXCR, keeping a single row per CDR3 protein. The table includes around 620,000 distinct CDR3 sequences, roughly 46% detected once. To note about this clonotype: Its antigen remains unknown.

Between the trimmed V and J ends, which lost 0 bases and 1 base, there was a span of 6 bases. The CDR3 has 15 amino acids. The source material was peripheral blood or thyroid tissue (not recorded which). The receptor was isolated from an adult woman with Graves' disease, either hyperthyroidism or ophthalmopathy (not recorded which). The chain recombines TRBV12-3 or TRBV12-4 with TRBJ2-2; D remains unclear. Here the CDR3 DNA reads TGTGCCAGCAGTTTAGCGGCACGGAACACCGGGGAGCTGTTTTTT. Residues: CASSLAARNTGELFF.